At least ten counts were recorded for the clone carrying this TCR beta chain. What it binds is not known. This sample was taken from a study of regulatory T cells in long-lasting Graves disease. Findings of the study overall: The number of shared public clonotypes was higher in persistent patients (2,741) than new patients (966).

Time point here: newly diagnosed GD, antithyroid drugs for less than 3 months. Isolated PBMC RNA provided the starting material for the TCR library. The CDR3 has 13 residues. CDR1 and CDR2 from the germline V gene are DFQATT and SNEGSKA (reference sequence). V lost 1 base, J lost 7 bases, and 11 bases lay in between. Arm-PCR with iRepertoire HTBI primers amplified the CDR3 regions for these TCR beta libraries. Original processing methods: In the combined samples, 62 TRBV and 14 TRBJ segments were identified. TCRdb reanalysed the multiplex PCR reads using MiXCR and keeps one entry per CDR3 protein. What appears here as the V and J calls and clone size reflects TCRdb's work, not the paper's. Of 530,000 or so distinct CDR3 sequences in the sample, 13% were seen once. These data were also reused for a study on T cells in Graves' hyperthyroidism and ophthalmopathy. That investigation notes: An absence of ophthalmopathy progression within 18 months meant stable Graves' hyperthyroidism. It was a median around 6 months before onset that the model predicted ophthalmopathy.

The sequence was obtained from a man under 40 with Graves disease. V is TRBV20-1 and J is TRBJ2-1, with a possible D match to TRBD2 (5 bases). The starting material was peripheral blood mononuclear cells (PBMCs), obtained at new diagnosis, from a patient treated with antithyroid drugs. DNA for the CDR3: TGCAGTGCTAGAGGGGGAGAGGGTAATGAGCAGTTCTTC. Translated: CSARGGEGNEQFF.